These 23 T cell receptor beta chains originate from one sample sequenced in a study of T cell clonality in common variable immunodeficiency. Here immunoSEQ multiplex PCR was the method, and the copy in TCRdb shows in-frame clones only, minus some. Captured here are approximately 37,000 clones, none seen once; the top ten comprise about 9.5%. The material sequenced was peripheral blood mononuclear cells. These receptors came from a person between 18 and 69 years old in good health.

The sample holds many counts of this clone. The read ends 3 residues before the CDR3 terminus; that terminus is restored from the germline J gene. The chain is built from TRBV7-9 and TRBJ1-1; D uncertain. The CDR3 covers 13 residues. The V end was cut by 6 bases, the J end by 0 bases, with 8 bases between. CDR1 and CDR2 from the germline V gene are SEHNR and FQNEAQ (reference sequence). The CDR3 region is CASRAPMNTEAFF. The sequenced CDR3 bases are TGTGCCAGCAGGGCTCCGATGAACACTGAA.

With regard to this clone: A much bigger clone sits one base away, suggesting this may be a read error. Read sequence stops 3 residues before the CDR3 end, and the germline J gene provides the missing end. The J gene is TRBJ2-3, the V gene TRBV19; D may be TRBD1 (6 bases). Germline V gene data show CDR1 as LNHDA and CDR2 as SQIVND (reference sequence). The CDR3 is 14 residues long. The CDR3 here is CASRRGTDNQPQYF. The CDR3 bases that were read are TGTGCCAGTAGAAGGGGGACGGACAATCAGCCG.

This clone has ten or more counts. The read finishes 3 residues shy of the CDR3 end, and the germline J gene is used to complete it. This chain uses TRBV6-1 with TRBJ2-5, with 7 bases that match TRBD1. The CDR3 is made up of 14 amino acids. Germline V lookup: CDR1 MNHNS, CDR2 SASEGT. Trimming removed 4 bases from V and 1 base from J; junction bases left unmatched: 3. CDR3 bases read: TGTGCCAGCAGTGGGGGACAGATCCAAGAGACC. This gives the protein CASSGGQIQET. The full CDR3 protein reads CASSGGQIQETQYF.

This clone was recorded at least ten times. The CDR3 goes on 3 residues after the read ends, and that part is filled in from the germline J gene. The chain couples TRBV14 to TRBJ2-5, with 8 positions matching TRBD2. CDR1 is SGHDN and CDR2 is FVKESK in the germline V gene. V gave up 3 bases and J gave up 1 base; unmatched junction bases: 4. The CDR3 covers 15 residues. The covered CDR3 bases are TGTGCCAGCAGCCACCTAACTAGCGGCCAAGAGACC. Its translation: CASSHLTSGQET. Given in full, the CDR3 is CASSHLTSGQETQYF. The whole variable domain, remainder taken from reference TRBV14 and TRBJ2-5, is EAGVTQFPSHSVIEKGQTVTLRCDPISGHDNLYWYRRVMGKEIKFLLHFVKESKQDESGMPNNRFLAERTGGTYSTLKVQPAELEDSGVYFCASSHLTSGQETQYFGPGTRLLVL.

This clone was seen repeatedly, ten times or more. The observed sequence ends 3 residues before the CDR3 terminus, with the missing tail filled in from the germline J gene. The rearrangement joins TRBV18 to TRBJ2-1; TRBD2 aligns across 13 bases. CDR3 length: 15 amino acids. Per germline, CDR1 KGHSH and CDR2 LQKENI. V shed 6 bases, J shed 8 bases, and the junction held 7 bases outside the gene matches. The part of the CDR3 DNA that was read is TGTGCCAGCTCGCAACTAGCGGGAGGGCATGATGAG. This translates into CASSQLAGGHDE. From start to end, the CDR3 is CASSQLAGGHDEQFF.

This clone was recorded many times. The CDR3 end is not reached by the read, which stops 3 residues before it; the germline J gene fills it in. The V and J genes are TRBV6-1 and TRBJ1-2; D is unclear. Trimming took 10 bases from V and 7 from J, leaving 19 bases between them. The germline gives CDR1 MNHNS, CDR2 SASEGT. The CDR3 is 13 residues long. The CDR3 is CATREPPRSGYTF. Partial CDR3 DNA: TGTGCCACCAGAGAACCCCCTCGTAGTGGC.

This clone was found many times. The CDR3 extends 3 residues past the end of the read, so its final part is completed from the germline J gene. The V gene is TRBV7-2, the J gene TRBJ1-3, with D possibly matching TRBD1 (5 bases). Germline V lookup: CDR1 SGHTA, CDR2 FQGNSA. This CDR3 comprises 15 residues. Trimming stripped 7 bases from V and 2 bases from J, with 15 bases between. Incomplete CDR3 DNA: TGTGCCAGCACCCCCGTGAGCAGGGCTGGAAACACC. Translated: CASTPVSRAGNT. In full, the CDR3 reads CASTPVSRAGNTIYF.

This clone has a count of ten or more. The sequence runs out 3 residues before the end of the CDR3; the remainder is reconstructed from the germline J gene. The chain uses TRBV18 and TRBJ1-1, with TRBD1 as a possible D gene (5 bases). Germline CDR1 and CDR2: KGHSH and LQKENI. Trimming pared 2 bases from V and 1 base from J, leaving 11 bases between. CDR3 length equals 15 residues. The CDR3 here is CASSPARAPNTEAFF. The sequenced part of the CDR3 DNA is TGTGCCAGCTCACCAGCCAGGGCCCCGAACACTGAA.

In its sample, this clone was seen many times. The sequenced fragment ends 3 residues before the CDR3 boundary, so the rest is inferred from the germline J gene. The chain is built from TRBV20-1 and TRBJ1-2, with 8 bases identical to TRBD1. CDR3 length: 13 amino acids. Germline CDR1 reads DFQATT; CDR2 reads SNEGSKA (reference sequence). CDR3 DNA (partial): TGCAGTGCAAAGGCCACAGGGGGTGAAGGC. As protein: CSAKATGGEG. The CDR3, in full, reads CSAKATGGEGYTF.

This clone was observed many times. Coverage ceases 3 residues before the CDR3 finishes, and the germline J gene fills in the end. The V call is TRBV5-1, the J call TRBJ1-5, with unresolved D. The germline gives CDR1 SGHRS, CDR2 YFSETQ. The CDR3 loop spans 13 amino acids. V was pared by 4 bases and J by 0 bases, with 5 bases between. This CDR3 is CASSTSSNQPQHF. Incomplete CDR3 DNA: TGCGCCAGCAGCACCAGTAGCAATCAGCCC. The variable domain in full, with the rest retrieved from reference TRBV5-1 and TRBJ1-5, is KAGVTQTPRYLIKTRGQQVTLSCSPISGHRSVSWYQQTPGQGLQFLFEYFSETQRNKGNFPGRFSGRQFSNSRSEMNVSTLELGDSALYLCASSTSSNQPQHFGDGTRLSIL.

Details on this clone: The observed sequence ends 3 residues before the CDR3 terminus, with the missing tail filled in from the germline J gene. V is TRBV11-3 and J is TRBJ2-2; tentative D call: TRBD1 (6 bases). Per the germline V gene, CDR1 is SGHNT and CDR2 is YENEEA. Trimming removed 5 bases at V and 6 bases at J, with 7 bases between. This CDR3 region has 12 residues. The CDR3 is CASSKGAGELFF. The sequenced part of the CDR3 DNA is TGTGCCAGCAGCAAGGGGGCCGGGGAG.

This clone is judged medium-sized. Coverage ceases 3 residues before the CDR3 finishes, and the germline J gene fills in the end. This chain uses TRBV30 with TRBJ2-7; 11 bases map to TRBD2. CDR3 size: 18 residues. The V gene's germline CDR1 is GTSNPN and CDR2 SVGIG (reference sequence). V lost 2 bases, J lost 0 bases, and 12 bases stayed unmatched. The CDR3 region is CAWSTHTGLAVSSYEQYF. Incomplete CDR3 DNA: TGTGCCTGGAGTACGCACACGGGACTAGCGGTTTCCTCCTACGAG. Filled out from reference TRBV30 and TRBJ2-7, the complete variable domain reads SQTIHQWPATLVQPVGSPLSLECTVEGTSNPNLYWYRQAAGRGLQLLFYSVGIGQISSEVPQNLSASRPQDRQFILSSKKLLLSDSGFYLCAWSTHTGLAVSSYEQYFGPGTRLTVT.

This clone was seen repeatedly, ten times or more. The CDR3 end lies 3 residues beyond the end of the read and is filled in from the germline J gene. The V and J genes are TRBV5-1 and TRBJ1-1; 9 bases map to TRBD1. The CDR3 covers 15 residues. CDR1 and CDR2 from the germline V gene are SGHRS and YFSETQ. Trimming cost V 4 bases and J 0 bases; bases outside gene matches: 4. CDR3 DNA, as far as it was read: TGCGCCAGCAGCGAGGGACAGGGCCTGAACACTGAA. Its translation: CASSEGQGLNTE. In full, the CDR3 is CASSEGQGLNTEAFF.

This clone was counted ten times or more. The read gets to within 3 residues of the CDR3 end, and the germline J gene fills in the rest. The chain is built from TRBV19 and TRBJ1-2, with no clear D. The CDR3 is 14 residues long. CDR1 and CDR2 from the germline V gene are LNHDA and SQIVND (reference sequence). V lost 0 bases and J 5 bases, leaving 10 bases between the germline ends. The CDR3 protein is CASSIDLSGYGYTF. Partial CDR3 DNA: TGTGCCAGTAGTATAGATCTAAGCGGGTATGGC.

In its sample, this clone was seen a few times. One base away lies a much larger clone, so this may be a sequencing read error. This CDR3 is CASTGGRGTEAFF. Incomplete CDR3 DNA: TGTGCCAGCACAGGCGGTCGAGGCACTGAA. The rearrangement links TRBV19 to TRBJ1-1, with D perhaps matching TRBD1 (5 bases). The read gets to within 3 residues of the CDR3 end, and the germline J gene fills in the rest. V lost 9 bases and J 4 bases, leaving 15 bases between the germline ends. The CDR3 has 13 amino acids. From germline, CDR1 is LNHDA and CDR2 SQIVND (reference sequence). Drawing the rest from reference TRBV19 and TRBJ1-1, the complete variable domain is DGGITQSPKYLFRKEGQNVTLSCEQNLNHDAMYWYRQDPGQGLRLIYYSQIVNDFQKGDIAEGYSVSREKKESFPLTVTSAQKNPTAFYLCASTGGRGTEAFFGQGTRLTVV.

This clone was recorded many times. The read ends 3 residues early relative to the CDR3; the germline J gene fills the gap. The chain is built from TRBV6-1 and TRBJ2-3; D gene ambiguous. Trimming took off 2 bases at V and 4 bases at J, with 13 bases between the two ends. In germline, CDR1 is MNHNS, CDR2 SASEGT. This CDR3 is built from 15 residues. The covered CDR3 bases are TGTGCCAGCAGTGAAAATATTAGGAGCGCAGATACG. This encodes CASSENIRSADT. The entire CDR3 is CASSENIRSADTQYF.

There are many counts of this clone. The read terminates 3 residues ahead of where the CDR3 ends, so the germline J gene completes it. The chain has TRBV20-1 and TRBJ2-5; TRBD2 agrees at 7 bases. Germline V gene sequence: CDR1 DFQATT, CDR2 SNEGSKA (reference sequence). Losses at the gene ends were 3 bases for V and 3 bases for J; bases not matched to a gene: 10. This CDR3 contains 15 residues. The CDR3 loop is CSASIAGESKETQYF. The sequenced part of the CDR3 DNA is TGCAGTGCTAGTATTGCGGGAGAGTCTAAAGAGACC.

This clone appeared many times. The read gets to within 3 residues of the CDR3 end, and the germline J gene fills in the rest. This chain joins TRBV3-1 (or the pseudogene TRBV3-2) and TRBJ2-7; D is unclear. This CDR3 spans 12 amino acids. V lost 4 bases to trimming and J lost 2 bases, with 6 bases between them. Germline CDR1 is LGHDT and CDR2 is YNNKEL (reference sequence). Incomplete CDR3 DNA: TGTGCCAGCAGCCCCTCCGCCTACGAG. It encodes CASSPSAYE. The entire CDR3 protein is CASSPSAYEQYF.

This clone came up many times. The read ends 3 residues before the CDR3 terminus; that terminus is restored from the germline J gene. This rearrangement joins TRBV19 to TRBJ1-5; the D is unclear. Trimming pared 3 bases from V and 0 bases from J, leaving 9 bases between. CDR1 and CDR2 from the germline V gene are LNHDA and SQIVND (reference sequence). The CDR3 is 15 amino acids. The covered CDR3 bases are TGTGCCAGTAGTATCGGAGGGTATAGCAATCAGCCC. This translates into CASSIGGYSNQP. The full-length CDR3 reads as CASSIGGYSNQPQHF.

This clone was found a few times. The read ends 3 residues before the CDR3 terminus; that terminus is restored from the germline J gene. The gene calls are TRBV7-8 and TRBJ2-7; 7 bases align to TRBD1. J lost 2 bases, V lost 7 bases, and 14 bases had no gene match. Germline CDR1 and CDR2: SGHVS and FQNEAQ. The CDR3 loop spans 16 amino acids. The DNA read from the CDR3 is TGTGCCAGCAACCCGGAGCAGGGGGATAAGGCCTACGAG. It specifies CASNPEQGDKAYE. The whole CDR3 sequence is CASNPEQGDKAYEQYF.

A note on this clone: Read data end 3 residues before the CDR3 end; the end is taken from the germline J gene. The J gene is TRBJ1-2, the V gene TRBV5-3; 8 bases fit TRBD1. TRBV5-3 is an ORF, and what it does is uncertain. The CDR3 length is 13 residues. The CDR3 spells CARSRGQGGGYTF. The CDR3 bases that were read are TGTGCCAGAAGCCGCGGACAGGGCGGCGGC.

At least ten counts were recorded for this clone. The read falls 3 residues short of the CDR3 end, and the missing part is taken from the germline J gene. The chain has TRBV20-1 and TRBJ2-1; 13 positions agree with TRBD2. The CDR3 consists of 19 residues. CDR1 DFQATT and CDR2 SNEGSKA come from the germline V gene (reference sequence). V gave up 6 bases and J gave up 0 bases; unmatched junction bases: 14. CDR3 DNA (partial): TGCAGTGCACCCCCTCCGGGACTAGCGGGACGAAGCTCCTACAATGAG. The encoded protein is CSAPPPGLAGRSSYNE. The entire CDR3 reads CSAPPPGLAGRSSYNEQFF.

In its sample, this clone was seen many times. The CDR3 end falls 3 residues outside the read, so it is completed with the germline J gene. The chain is built from TRBV19 and TRBJ1-5; 7 bases are a match to TRBD1. Trimming at V came to 7 bases and at J to 9 bases, leaving 12 bases not matched to a gene. This CDR3 region has 14 residues. The germline V gene has CDR1 LNHDA and CDR2 SQIVND (reference sequence). CDR3 protein: CASTWGDRSPPQHF. The sequenced CDR3 bases are TGTGCCAGTACCTGGGGGGACAGAAGTCCGCCC.